What follows are 24 T cell receptor beta chains derived from one specimen sequenced in a study of OX40 agonist ivuxolimab in advanced cancers. Library method: the immunoSEQ multiplex PCR assay. TCRdb mirrors the immuneACCESS table, restricted to in-frame sequences. Some clones are absent from its copies; in checked studies, under half trace to an unresolved V gene, and the reason for the others is unknown. The sample table lists tens of thousands of clones, over 90% of them with a count of one. More than 15% of the sample comes from the top ten. The input for sequencing was CD4+ or CD8+ T cells sorted from blood, taken in a trial of the OX40 agonist ivuxolimab. The receptors stem from an adult with an advanced solid tumor such as melanoma, head and neck, liver or kidney cancer.

The chain joins TRBV6-1 to TRBJ2-7, with D unclear. V was shortened by 0 bases and J by 4 bases, with 16 bases between the two germline ends. CDR3 size: 16 residues. Germline loops: CDR1 MNHNS, CDR2 SASEGT. The CDR3 loop is CASSEARVQVRYEQYF. In nucleotides, the CDR3 is TGTGCCAGCAGTGAAGCGAGAGTGCAGGTTAGGTACGAGCAGTACTTC.

This clone was picked up one time. The V and J genes are TRBV27 and TRBJ2-7, with TRBD2 identical over 8 bases. V dropped 5 bases and J dropped 7; count of bases not matched to a gene: 7. The CDR3 covers 13 residues. From germline, CDR1 is MNHEY and CDR2 SMNVEV (reference sequence). CDR3 DNA: TGTGCCAGCAGTACTAGCGGTTGGGGGGAGCAGTACTTC. Its protein is CASSTSGWGEQYF.

The genes are TRBV9 and TRBJ2-7, with 9 bases aligning to TRBD2. Germline V lookup: CDR1 SGDLS, CDR2 YYNGEE. The CDR3 covers 15 residues. Trimming took 3 bases from V and 0 from J; bases not matched to a gene: 4. CDR3 bases: TGTGCCAGCAGCGAGGGACTAGCAAGCTCCTACGAGCAGTACTTC. It codes for CASSEGLASSYEQYF. The full variable domain, in which reference TRBV9 and TRBJ2-7 provide the parts outside the CDR3, is DSGVTQTPKHLITATGQRVTLRCSPRSGDLSVYWYQQSLDQGLQFLIQYYNGEERAKGNILERFSAQQFPDLHSELNLSSLELGDSALYFCASSEGLASSYEQYFGPGTRLTVT.

CDR3 amino acids: CASSAGNTGELFF. As DNA, the CDR3 is TGTGCCAGCAGCGCGGGGAACACCGGGGAGCTGTTTTTT. The V and J genes are TRBV9 and TRBJ2-2; D is unresolved. Per the germline V gene, CDR1 is SGDLS and CDR2 is YYNGEE. V was shortened by 3 bases and J by 1 base, with 4 bases between the two germline ends. The CDR3 consists of 13 residues.

This clone was recorded once. The V call is TRBV7-2, the J call TRBJ2-7; D remains ambiguous. With 5 bases removed from V and 3 bases from J, the gap between germline ends came to 17 bases. Germline CDR1 reads SGHTA; CDR2 reads FQGNSA. This CDR3 contains 15 residues. In DNA, the CDR3 is TGTGCCAGCAGCCGCGGCATCACCCCATACTACGAGCAGTACTTC. It codes for CASSRGITPYYEQYF. Together with reference TRBV7-2 and TRBJ2-7, the CDR3 gives the full variable domain: GAGVSQSPSNKVTEKGKDVELRCDPISGHTALYWYRQSLGQGLEFLIYFQGNSAPDKSGLPSDRFSAERTGGSVSTLTIQRTQQEDSAVYLCASSRGITPYYEQYFGPGTRLTVT.

The V gene is TRBV7-9, the J gene TRBJ2-2; D is possibly TRBD1 (6 bases). The CDR3 totals 14 residues. Germline assignment: CDR1 SEHNR and CDR2 FQNEAQ (reference sequence). V shed 6 bases and J shed 7 bases, with 15 bases lying between them. Here the CDR3 reads CASRGTGSDGELFF. CDR3 nucleotide sequence: TGTGCCAGCAGGGGCACAGGGAGTGACGGGGAGCTGTTTTTT.

This CDR3 reads CASSQDRRVGNEQFF. The CDR3 nucleotides are TGCGCCAGCAGCCAAGATCGGAGGGTGGGCAATGAGCAGTTCTTC. This chain connects TRBV4-3 to TRBJ2-1; D is perhaps TRBD2 (6 bases). The CDR3 consists of 15 residues. Germline values: CDR1 LGHNA, CDR2 YSLEER. Trimming left V 0 bases short and J 6 bases short, with 12 bases between.

The rearrangement joins TRBV14 to TRBJ1-1, with D hard to call. This CDR3 region has 13 residues. Between the trimmed V and J ends, which lost 3 bases and 5 bases, there was a span of 10 bases. In germline, CDR1 is SGHDN, CDR2 FVKESK. The CDR3 bases are TGTGCCAGCAGCCAGGAGTGGGGAACTGAAGCTTTCTTT. This gives the protein CASSQEWGTEAFF.

This chain links TRBV27 with TRBJ2-7; weak D call: TRBD2 (5 bases). V shed 6 bases and J shed 0 bases, with 21 bases lying between them. The CDR3 length is 17 residues. CDR1 and CDR2 (germline): MNHEY, SMNVEV (reference sequence). CDR3: CASRNLGLALSSYEQYF. Here the CDR3 DNA reads TGTGCCAGCAGGAATTTGGGTCTAGCTCTCAGCTCCTACGAGCAGTACTTC.

The chain employs TRBV15 and TRBJ2-5; D could derive from TRBD1 or TRBD2 (6 bases each). Germline V gene data show CDR1 as LNHNV and CDR2 as YYDKDF (reference sequence). The CDR3 consists of 14 residues. Trimming pared 5 bases from V and 7 bases from J, leaving 17 bases between. CDR3 sequence: CATSPLRGAGTQYF. The CDR3 DNA reads TGTGCCACCAGCCCCCTGAGGGGGGCGGGGACCCAGTACTTC.

This clone came up once. J is TRBJ2-7 and V is TRBV28; 8 positions agree with TRBD1. The CDR3 extends over 13 amino acids. Per germline, CDR1 MDHEN and CDR2 SYDVKM. V shed 5 bases, J shed 4 bases, and the junction held 4 bases outside the gene matches. The CDR3 DNA sequence: TGTGCCAGCAGTCCCCGGGACAGGTACGAGCAGTACTTC. Protein product: CASSPRDRYEQYF.

This clone was seen only a few times. The chain recombines TRBV9 with TRBJ2-1, with unresolved D. Germline V gene lookup returns CDR1 SGDLS and CDR2 YYNGEE. This CDR3 has 13 amino acids. Trimming left V 4 bases short and J 4 bases short, with 9 bases between. The CDR3 reads CASSFHNYNEQFF. The DNA for the CDR3 is TGTGCCAGCAGCTTCCACAATTACAATGAGCAGTTCTTC.

The chain recombines TRBV9 with TRBJ1-3; no reliable D call. V shed 4 bases and J shed 4 bases, with 24 bases lying between them. Germline-derived CDR1 and CDR2 are SGDLS and YYNGEE. The CDR3 contains 18 residues. In DNA, the CDR3 is TGTGCCAGCAGCTCCCCCCGCGCCGCGCTTACCCCCGGAAACACCATATATTTT. Amino acids: CASSSPRAALTPGNTIYF. Complete variable domain (other parts from reference TRBV9 and TRBJ1-3): DSGVTQTPKHLITATGQRVTLRCSPRSGDLSVYWYQQSLDQGLQFLIQYYNGEERAKGNILERFSAQQFPDLHSELNLSSLELGDSALYFCASSSPRAALTPGNTIYFGEGSWLTVV.

J is TRBJ1-1 and V is TRBV10-3; D gene uncertain. The CDR3 runs to 13 residues. Germline CDR1 is ENHRY and CDR2 is SYGVKD. The CDR3 loop is CAIGGLTNTEAFF. The CDR3 DNA sequence: TGTGCAATCGGCGGATTAACGAACACTGAAGCTTTCTTT.

This rearrangement joins TRBV13 to TRBJ2-1; D could derive from TRBD1 or TRBD2 (7 bases each). The CDR3 runs to 15 residues. V was pared by 5 bases and J by 1 base, with 12 bases between. Germline V gene sequence: CDR1 PRHDT, CDR2 FYEKMQ (reference sequence). CDR3: CASSSRGGSYNEQFF. The CDR3 nucleotides are TGTGCCAGCAGCAGCAGGGGGGGGTCCTACAATGAGCAGTTCTTC.

The chain couples TRBV5-5 to TRBJ2-7, with TRBD2 matching 13 bases. Germline V gene data show CDR1 as SGHKS and CDR2 as YYEKEE (reference sequence). V shed 4 bases, J shed 6 bases, and the junction held 7 bases outside the gene matches. CDR3 size: 15 residues. The CDR3 is CASSPPGLAGAEQYF. CDR3 coding DNA: TGTGCCAGCAGCCCCCCAGGACTAGCGGGAGCCGAGCAGTACTTC.

The chain has TRBV12-5 and TRBJ2-1, with 8 bases aligning to TRBD2. Looked up from germline, CDR1 is LGHNT and CDR2 is FRNRAP. CDR3 length equals 15 residues. Trimming cost V 7 bases and J 8 bases; bases outside gene matches: 13. CDR3 nucleotides: TGTGCTAGTGCAACGGCCGTGGCGGGAGGCCATGAGCAGTTCTTC. Encoded protein: CASATAVAGGHEQFF.

The chain links TRBV13 to TRBJ2-7; D is possibly TRBD2 (6 bases). Germline values: CDR1 PRHDT, CDR2 FYEKMQ (reference sequence). The V gene lost 2 bases and the J gene lost 4 bases, with 12 bases spanning the gap. The CDR3 covers 14 residues. The DNA for the CDR3 is TGTGCCAGCAGCTTATTCGGGAGAAGGTACGAGCAGTACTTC. Translating it yields CASSLFGRRYEQYF. Drawing the rest from reference TRBV13 and TRBJ2-7, the complete variable domain is AAGVIQSPRHLIKEKRETATLKCYPIPRHDTVYWYQQGPGQDPQFLISFYEKMQSDKGSIPDRFSAQQFSDYHSELNMSSLELGDSALYFCASSLFGRRYEQYFGPGTRLTVT.

V gene TRBV4-2 combines with J gene TRBJ1-2; D possibly corresponds to TRBD1 (6 bases). V lost 4 bases and J 4 bases, leaving 13 bases between the germline ends. Germline V CDR1 and CDR2: LGHNA, YNFKEQ. This CDR3 has 14 amino acids. CDR3 coding DNA: TGTGCCAGCAGCCTGGGGGGGCCAGGCTATGGCTACACCTTC. Translation: CASSLGGPGYGYTF.

Comment on this clone: Other nucleotide sequences from this sample produce the same CDR3. The chain joins TRBV27 to TRBJ2-1; TRBD2 matches 9 bases. The junction had 5 bases not matched to a gene; V was cut back by 5 bases and J by 3 bases. Germline V gene data show CDR1 as MNHEY and CDR2 as SMNVEV (reference sequence). The CDR3 consists of 15 residues. CDR3 residues: CASSLGLAVYNEQFF. The CDR3 DNA reads as TGTGCCAGCAGTCTGGGACTAGCAGTCTACAATGAGCAGTTCTTC.

This chain connects TRBV6-4 to TRBJ2-1; 11 nucleotides agree with TRBD2. This CDR3 comprises 16 residues. With V trimmed by 4 bases and J by 2 bases, 4 bases remained unmatched. Per germline, CDR1 MRHNA and CDR2 SNTAGT. The CDR3, as DNA: TGTGCCAGCAGTGCCCGACTAGCGGGACCCTACAATGAGCAGTTCTTC. Protein: CASSARLAGPYNEQFF.

In DNA form, the CDR3 reads TGTGCCAGCAGTTACTTCCGGACAGCGAGCGGGGAGCTGTTTTTT. The encoded protein is CASSYFRTASGELFF. The rearrangement joins TRBV6-6 to TRBJ2-2, with D possibly TRBD1 on 6 matching bases. The CDR3 spans 15 residues. The V gene's germline CDR1 is MNHNY and CDR2 SVGAGI (reference sequence). Deletions cut 1 base from V and 7 bases from J, with 13 bases between.

The rearrangement links TRBV6-6 to TRBJ2-1; TRBD1 matches 7 bases. Germline CDR1 and CDR2: MNHNY and SVGAGI (reference sequence). The CDR3 runs 11 residues. The V gene end was trimmed by 7 bases and the J gene end by 10 bases; junction bases not matched to a gene: 4. In DNA form, the CDR3 reads TGTGCCAGCACAATGGACAGGGAGCAGTTCTTC. Its translation: CASTMDREQFF.

This clone appeared a single time. The rearrangement joins TRBV11-2 to TRBJ2-7; 14 bases agree with TRBD2. Germline trimming cut 4 bases from V and 7 bases from J; bases unmatched to any gene: 12. The germline gives CDR1 SGHAT, CDR2 FQNNGV. This CDR3 contains 17 residues. CDR3: CASSWGLAGAVAKEQYF. The CDR3 DNA sequence: TGTGCCAGCAGCTGGGGACTAGCGGGAGCGGTGGCGAAAGAGCAGTACTTC.